These 26 T cell receptor beta chains originate from one sample sequenced in a study of T cell responses to AZD1222 COVID-19 vaccine. The method was immunoSEQ multiplex PCR; TCRdb's version includes in-frame clones alone and lacks a portion of them. The table shows 100,000 to 150,000 clones, with about 90% occurring only once. This material consisted of peripheral blood, taken on day 0 of AZD1222 vaccination. These TCRs come from an adult in good health.

The chain joins TRBV28 to TRBJ2-7; 7 bases align to TRBD2. The length of the CDR3 is 16 residues. J was trimmed by 0 bases and V by 3 bases; bases with no gene match: 8. The V gene's germline CDR1 is MDHEN and CDR2 SYDVKM. The CDR3, as DNA: TGTGCCAGCAGTTTGCATCTAGCGGAGCTCTCCTACGAGCAGTACTTC. This encodes CASSLHLAELSYEQYF.

This sequence joins TRBV3-1 (or the pseudogene TRBV3-2) and TRBJ2-1; TRBD2 is a possible D gene (5 bases). CDR1 is LGHDT, CDR2 YNNKEL, per germline (reference sequence). Deletions cut 1 base from V and 10 bases from J, with 8 bases between. The length of the CDR3 is 12 residues. The CDR3 region has the DNA TGTGCCAGCAGCCAAGTCAGCGGAGAGCAGTTCTTC. Translating gives CASSQVSGEQFF.

V gene TRBV27 combines with J gene TRBJ2-1, with a tentative D call TRBD2 (7 bases). Germline V gene data show CDR1 as MNHEY and CDR2 as SMNVEV (reference sequence). The CDR3 runs 14 residues. V was clipped by 8 bases and J by 2 bases, with 13 bases between them. The chain's CDR3 is CASGGAGPYNEQFF. The CDR3 nucleotides are TGTGCCAGCGGGGGGGCGGGACCCTACAATGAGCAGTTCTTC.

The gene calls are TRBV2 and TRBJ2-1; 11 bases align to TRBD1. V lost 6 bases, J lost 2 bases, and 3 bases stayed unmatched. CDR3 size: 15 residues. Germline values: CDR1 SNHLY, CDR2 FYNNEI. The DNA of the CDR3 is TGTGCCAGCAGGCGGACAGGGGGCGCCTACAATGAGCAGTTCTTC. Protein: CASRRTGGAYNEQFF.

DNA for the CDR3: TGTGCCAGCAGCGAGAGGGGAAACACCATATATTTT. Its translation is CASSERGNTIYF. The chain combines TRBV7-8 with TRBJ1-3; D remains unclear. In germline, CDR1 is SGHVS, CDR2 FQNEAQ. The germline V and J ends were trimmed by 5 bases and 4 bases, with 6 bases remaining between them. The CDR3 covers 12 residues.

The chain carries TRBV4-1 and TRBJ2-1; D uncertain. Trimming removed 0 bases from V and 13 bases from J, with 19 bases in between. This CDR3 has 15 residues. Germline V gene data show CDR1 as MGHRA and CDR2 as YSYEKL. The CDR3 sequence: CASSQDPARPYRQFF. The CDR3 nucleotides are TGCGCCAGCAGCCAAGATCCCGCCAGACCCTATCGACAGTTCTTC.

The chain couples TRBV5-1 to TRBJ1-1; D is unresolved. The CDR3 is made up of 13 amino acids. Trimming took off 0 bases at V and 0 bases at J, with 3 bases between the two ends. Per germline, CDR1 SGHRS and CDR2 YFSETQ. CDR3 nucleotide sequence: TGCGCCAGCAGCTTGGGGATGAACACTGAAGCTTTCTTT. Amino acids: CASSLGMNTEAFF.

In its sample, this clone was seen once. This chain joins TRBV5-1 and TRBJ2-3; D might be TRBD1 (5 bases). This CDR3 is built from 15 residues. Trimming shortened V by 4 bases and J by 0 bases, and 12 bases separated the two germline ends. Germline values: CDR1 SGHRS, CDR2 YFSETQ. The CDR3 coding sequence is TGCGCCAGCAGCACCTCCGACAGAAGCACAGATACGCAGTATTTT. Translated, it gives CASSTSDRSTDTQYF.

The chain couples TRBV25-1 to TRBJ2-7; either TRBD1 or TRBD2 may supply D (6 bases each). CDR1 and CDR2 from the germline V gene are MGHDK and SYGVNS. Trimming pared 3 bases from V and 0 bases from J, leaving 12 bases between. This CDR3 region has 15 residues. CDR3 in amino acids: CASSESRGRSYEQYF. DNA for the CDR3: TGTGCCAGCAGTGAGAGTCGGGGGCGCTCCTACGAGCAGTACTTC.

The CDR3 DNA reads TGTGCCAGCAGCCGATTGGGACAGGGGAACACCGGGGAGCTGTTTTTT. As protein: CASSRLGQGNTGELFF. The chain couples TRBV7-3 to TRBJ2-2; 9 positions match TRBD1. With V trimmed by 5 bases and J by 1 base, 5 bases remained unmatched. From germline, CDR1 is SGHTA and CDR2 FQGTGA. The CDR3 runs 16 residues.

The chain combines TRBV3-1 (or the pseudogene TRBV3-2) with TRBJ2-7; no reliable D call. The length of the CDR3 is 14 residues. With 0 bases removed from V and 2 bases from J, the gap between germline ends came to 8 bases. Germline loops: CDR1 LGHDT, CDR2 YNNKEL (reference sequence). Here the CDR3 reads CASSQDQEPYEQYF. CDR3 sequence (DNA): TGTGCCAGCAGCCAAGACCAAGAGCCCTACGAGCAGTACTTC.

The chain carries TRBV7-8 and TRBJ2-2; 8 bases are shared with TRBD1. From germline, CDR1 is SGHVS and CDR2 FQNEAQ. This CDR3 has 15 amino acids. J lost 7 bases, V lost 5 bases, and 9 bases had no gene match. As DNA, the CDR3 is TGTGCCAGCAGCCATCGGACAGGGATTGGCGGGGAGCTGTTTTTT. Protein product: CASSHRTGIGGELFF.

The rearrangement joins TRBV5-6 to TRBJ1-6; D unresolved. The CDR3 runs to 16 residues. Deletions cut 4 bases from V and 0 bases from J, with 11 bases between. CDR1 and CDR2 from the germline V gene are SGHDT and YYEEEE. The CDR3 DNA is TGTGCCAGCAGCGTCCTCAGGAGCTCCTATAATTCACCCCTCCACTTT. This sequence encodes CASSVLRSSYNSPLHF.

The rearrangement uses TRBV9 and TRBJ2-7, with unresolved D. Germline V gene sequence: CDR1 SGDLS, CDR2 YYNGEE. The V end was cut by 0 bases, the J end by 6 bases, with 7 bases between. CDR3 length: 12 residues. Here the CDR3 DNA reads TGTGCCAGCAGCGTAGGGCGGAGCGAGCAGTACTTC. This codes for CASSVGRSEQYF.

This chain connects TRBV15 to TRBJ1-2; D call uncertain. The V end lost 0 bases, the J end lost 4 bases, and 15 bases lay between the germline ends. CDR1 is LNHNV, CDR2 YYDKDF, per germline (reference sequence). The CDR3 has 16 amino acids. In DNA, the CDR3 is TGTGCCACCAGCAGAGATAGGGTGATGGCGCCCTATGGCTACACCTTC. Translation gives CATSRDRVMAPYGYTF.

This clone appeared once. This CDR3 is CASSSRLGGETQYF. DNA of the CDR3: TGTGCCAGCAGTTCGCGGTTGGGGGGGGAGACCCAGTACTTC. The rearrangement links TRBV6-2 or TRBV6-3 to TRBJ2-5, with 7 bases matching TRBD2. This CDR3 spans 14 amino acids. CDR1 is MNHEY and CDR2 is SVGEGT in the germline V gene. V dropped 4 bases and J dropped 5; count of bases not matched to a gene: 7.

The gene calls are TRBV5-1 and TRBJ1-2, with 9 positions matching TRBD1. V lost 0 bases and J lost 4; bases outside the gene matches: 7. Germline V gene lookup returns CDR1 SGHRS and CDR2 YFSETQ. This CDR3 contains 16 residues. For the CDR3, the DNA is TGCGCCAGCAGCTTGGGGCCCGGGACAGGGACCTATGGCTACACCTTC. This codes for CASSLGPGTGTYGYTF.

This clone was counted once. The chain joins TRBV28 to TRBJ2-1; the match to TRBD1 covers 11 bases. After removal of 6 bases from V and 4 bases from J, the junction contained 8 bases not matched to a gene. This CDR3 is built from 16 residues. The germline gives CDR1 MDHEN, CDR2 SYDVKM. This CDR3 reads CASRGPGQGEYNEQFF. The CDR3 bases are TGTGCCAGCAGGGGGCCGGGACAGGGGGAATACAATGAGCAGTTCTTC.

The rearrangement joins TRBV12-3 or TRBV12-4 to TRBJ2-5; 7 positions match TRBD2. The CDR3 sequence is 12 residues long. V lost 3 bases, J lost 10 bases, and 5 bases stayed unmatched. The CDR3 loop is CASSFLGGIQYF. DNA of the CDR3: TGTGCCAGCAGTTTCCTGGGAGGGATCCAGTACTTC.

This clone was detected only once. The rearrangement joins TRBV3-1 (or the pseudogene TRBV3-2) to TRBJ1-2, with D possibly TRBD1 on 6 matching bases. The germline V and J ends were trimmed by 5 bases and 4 bases, with 11 bases remaining between them. Germline values: CDR1 LGHDT, CDR2 YNNKEL (reference sequence). The CDR3 spans 13 residues. The CDR3 nucleotides read TGTGCCAGCAGCGCGTACAGGGTCTATGGCTACACCTTC. Protein product: CASSAYRVYGYTF.

This clone showed up just a few times. The rearrangement links TRBV20-1 to TRBJ1-4, with 7 bases identical to TRBD1. The CDR3 is 11 amino acids. With 5 bases clipped from V and 7 bases from J, the junction kept 1 base outside the gene matches. Germline CDR1 reads DFQATT; CDR2 reads SNEGSKA (reference sequence). The CDR3 coding sequence is TGCAGTGCTCACAGGGGTGAAAAACTGTTTTTT. Translated, it gives CSAHRGEKLFF.

The V gene is TRBV6-5, the J gene TRBJ1-6; D is ambiguous. The CDR3 spans 13 residues. The ends were cut back, 5 bases at V and 9 bases at J, with 11 bases in the middle. Germline CDR1 MNHEY, CDR2 SVGAGI. CDR3 in amino acids: CASSLLSGSPLHF. The CDR3 nucleotides are TGTGCCAGCAGTCTATTATCGGGTTCACCCCTCCACTTT.

CDR3 DNA sequence: TGTGCCAGCAGCTTGAGCCCCAAGGACATATGGGGTCGGGGCTATGGCTACACCTTC. Translation gives CASSLSPKDIWGRGYGYTF. The chain carries TRBV7-9 and TRBJ1-2; tentatively, D is TRBD1 (5 bases). V was trimmed by 3 bases and J by 4 bases, leaving 27 bases between them. The CDR3 runs 19 residues. Germline CDR1 and CDR2: SEHNR and FQNEAQ (reference sequence).

In the case of this clone: The junction does not match germline at one end; this may be a read error. This rearrangement joins TRBV5-1 to TRBJ2-5, with D perhaps matching TRBD1 (5 bases). The germline V gene encodes CDR1 SGHRS and CDR2 YFSETQ. The CDR3 consists of 15 residues. CDR3 DNA: TGCGCCAGCAGCTTGGCCGGTGGACACCAAGCGAGGAAAAACTTC. It is translated as CASSLAGGHQARKNF. The variable domain in full, completed from reference TRBV5-1 and TRBJ2-5, reads KAGVTQTPRYLIKTRGQQVTLSCSPISGHRSVSWYQQTPGQGLQFLFEYFSETQRNKGNFPGRFSGRQFSNSRSEMNVSTLELGDSALYLCASSLAGGHQARKNFGPGTRLLVL.

The chain uses TRBV27 and TRBJ2-2, with 10 bases lining up with TRBD1. Germline V lookup: CDR1 MNHEY, CDR2 SMNVEV (reference sequence). The CDR3 is 18 amino acids. Trimming cost V 3 bases and J 2 bases; bases outside gene matches: 9. CDR3 region: CASSFLGQGKSNTGELFF. The CDR3 DNA reads as TGTGCCAGCAGTTTCCTGGGACAGGGGAAATCTAACACCGGGGAGCTGTTTTTT.

This chain connects TRBV4-1 to TRBJ2-1; weak D call: TRBD1 (6 bases). CDR3 size: 15 residues. With 8 bases removed from V and 9 bases from J, the gap between germline ends came to 23 bases. Germline V CDR1 and CDR2: MGHRA, YSYEKL. The CDR3 region is CASAQERSVGGEQFF. The CDR3 nucleotides are TGCGCCAGCGCTCAAGAAAGGTCCGTAGGGGGTGAGCAGTTCTTC.